This TCR beta chain is from a study of blood T cell repertoires in COVID-19. Overall study context: Some COVID-19 samples were acute and others convalescent; all came from the United States, Italy and Spain.

Assay: immunoSEQ multiplex PCR; the TCRdb copy retains only in-frame clones and omits some. The table shows roughly 200,000 clones, with 85% occurring only once. The V end was cut by 1 base, the J end by 7 bases, with 11 bases between. This CDR3 is built from 14 residues. Germline loops: CDR1 LNHDA, CDR2 SQIVND (reference sequence). Input material: PBMCs or T cells enriched from blood (not recorded which). This sequence originates from a man in his forties or fifties who had recovered from COVID-19. V and J are TRBV19 and TRBJ2-1, with D maybe TRBD2 (5 bases). The CDR3 reads CASSIGGYWNEQFF. As DNA, the CDR3 is TGTGCCAGTAGTATAGGCGGGTATTGGAATGAGCAGTTCTTC.